Listed below are T cell receptor beta chains from one sample, sequenced in a study of blood T cell repertoires in COVID-19. Using immunoSEQ multiplex PCR, the repertoire was profiled, and TCRdb retains in-frame clones only, with some absent. The profile shows roughly 40,000 clones, 70% to 85% of them singletons. Specimen: peripheral blood. These receptors all stem from a woman aged 80 or over with acute or convalescent COVID-19. Both conserved end residues are part of each CDR3. Each record gives: V gene, clone size, J gene, D gene, CDR3 DNA, CDR3 protein. The D gene is left open where the match is weak. Rows may omit the clone size; those that give it use once, few, many or a size class.

V: TRBV2; size: .; J: TRBJ2-3; D: TRBD1; DNA: TGTGCCAGCACCCCCCCAGGGGGCCACACAGATACGCAGTATTTT; CDR3: CASTPPGGHTDTQYF
V: TRBV4-1; size: .; J: TRBJ2-7; D: TRBD2; DNA: TGCGCCAGCAGGCGGACTAGCGGGAGTGGCGCCTACGAGCAGTACTTC; CDR3: CASRRTSGSGAYEQYF
V: TRBV24-1; size: .; J: TRBJ2-2; D: TRBD1; DNA: TGTGCCACCAGTGGGACAGGGTACACCGGGGAGCTGTTTTTT; CDR3: CATSGTGYTGELFF
V: TRBV2; size: .; J: TRBJ1-1; D: TRBD1; DNA: TGTGCCAGCAGCGGACAGGGGGCGAGGACTGAAGCTTTCTTT; CDR3: CASSGQGARTEAFF
V: TRBV28; size: .; J: TRBJ1-1; D: .; DNA: TGTGCCAGCAGTTTAGAGGGCGGGGGCACTGAAGCTTTCTTT; CDR3: CASSLEGGGTEAFF
V: TRBV12-5; size: .; J: TRBJ2-7; D: TRBD1; DNA: TGTGCTAGTGGTTTGGAGCAGGGGGCGAGGTACGAGCAGTACTTC; CDR3: CASGLEQGARYEQYF
V: TRBV5-8; size: .; J: TRBJ2-1; D: TRBD2; DNA: TGTGCCAGCAGCTCGCATCTTCCTGGGGGGACTAGCGGGAGCGATGAGCAGTTCTTC; CDR3: CASSSHLPGGTSGSDEQFF
V: TRBV19; size: .; J: TRBJ1-1; D: .; DNA: TGTGCCAGTAGTAGGCGGATGAACACTGAAGCTTTCTTT; CDR3: CASSRRMNTEAFF
V: TRBV19; size: .; J: TRBJ2-7; D: TRBD1; DNA: TGTGCCAGTAGTCTGGGACAGGGGGTAGTGTACGAGCAGTACTTC; CDR3: CASSLGQGVVYEQYF
V: TRBV19; size: .; J: TRBJ1-4; D: TRBD1; DNA: TGTGCCACTTCGGGACAGCTTGCAACTAATGAAAAACTGTTTTTT; CDR3: CATSGQLATNEKLFF
V: TRBV2; size: once; J: TRBJ2-3; D: .; DNA: TGTGCCAGCATTGGGAGGGGGGCTTCGGGCGGATACACAGATACGCAGTATTTT; CDR3: CASIGRGASGGYTDTQYF
V: TRBV28; size: .; J: TRBJ2-1; D: TRBD2; DNA: TGTGCCAGCAGTTGGGAGCACATAGCGGGAGGGCCGGGGTACAATGAGCAGTTCTTC; CDR3: CASSWEHIAGGPGYNEQFF
V: TRBV19; size: .; J: TRBJ1-1; D: .; DNA: TGTGCCAGTAGTATGTATCGGGGCGGGGGCACTGAAGCTTTCTTT; CDR3: CASSMYRGGGTEAFF
V: TRBV6-5; size: .; J: TRBJ1-1; D: .; DNA: TGTGCCAGCAGCCTCATGGGCGGGGCCACTGAAGCTTTCTTT; CDR3: CASSLMGGATEAFF
V: TRBV5-1; size: .; J: TRBJ2-7; D: .; DNA: TGCGCCAGCAGCCTGGGGGGGACAGGCCAGCAGTACTTC; CDR3: CASSLGGTGQQYF
V: TRBV7-9; size: .; J: TRBJ2-2; D: TRBD2; DNA: TGTGCCAGCAGTTCTACCCCGGGACTAGCGGGAGGTAACACCGGGGAGCTGTTTTTT; CDR3: CASSSTPGLAGGNTGELFF
V: TRBV11-3; size: .; J: TRBJ2-1; D: TRBD2; DNA: TGTGCCAGCAGCTTGGGGGGTAGCGGGAACTACAATGAGCAGTTCTTC; CDR3: CASSLGGSGNYNEQFF
V: TRBV21-1; size: .; J: TRBJ2-7; D: .; DNA: TGTGCCAGCGGGCTAGCGGGAGGGAGGAACGAGCAGTACTTC; CDR3: CASGLAGGRNEQYF
V: TRBV7-9; size: .; J: TRBJ2-1; D: TRBD1; DNA: TGTGCCAGCAGCGACCGGGACAGGGGATACAATGAGCAGTTCTTC; CDR3: CASSDRDRGYNEQFF
V: TRBV28; size: .; J: TRBJ1-4; D: .; DNA: TGTGCCAGCAGTTGGTCCTCGGGAAATGAAAAACTGTTTTTT; CDR3: CASSWSSGNEKLFF
V: TRBV5-1; size: .; J: TRBJ2-2; D: TRBD2; DNA: TGCGCCAGCAGACGGGAGGGCCAGAACACCGGGGAGCTGTTTTTT; CDR3: CASRREGQNTGELFF
V: TRBV7-2; size: .; J: TRBJ2-6; D: TRBD2; DNA: TGTGCCAGCAGCGCGACTAGCGGGGTCTCTGGGGCCAACGTCCTGACTTTC; CDR3: CASSATSGVSGANVLTF
V: TRBV4-2; size: few; J: TRBJ2-7; D: TRBD2; DNA: TGTGCCAGCAGCCCTAACAGCGGGAGCTCCTACGAGCAGTACTTC; CDR3: CASSPNSGSSYEQYF